The 13 T cell receptor beta chains below come from one sample, sequenced in a study of cytomegalovirus exposure and HLA in healthy donors. The PCR employed 60 Vbeta primers together with 13 Jbeta primers. Produced via immunoSEQ multiplex PCR; TCRdb's table is partial and in-frame only. The sample has about 160,000 clones, around 80% seen once. The sample was PBMCs. All receptors come from a man aged 45-65 years in good health and CMV-seropositive.

A single count supports this clone. The rearrangement uses TRBV12-5 and TRBJ1-2, with TRBD1 matching 7 bases. Losses at the gene ends were 5 bases for V and 7 bases for J; bases not matched to a gene: 10. The germline V gene encodes CDR1 LGHNT and CDR2 FRNRAP. The CDR3 consists of 14 residues. The CDR3 here is CASGTLDRRGGYTF. DNA for the CDR3: TGTGCTAGTGGTACGCTGGACAGGAGAGGTGGCTACACCTTC. Full variable domain (remainder filled in from reference TRBV12-5 and TRBJ1-2): DARVTQTPRHKVTEMGQEVTMRCQPILGHNTVFWYRQTMMQGLELLAYFRNRAPLDDSGMPKDRFSAEMPDATLATLKIQPSEPRDSAVYFCASGTLDRRGGYTFGSGTRLTVV.

In DNA, the CDR3 is TGTGCCTGGAGTGTAGGGCAGGGGGCCCTCTATGGCTACACCTTC. This gives the protein CAWSVGQGALYGYTF. J is TRBJ1-2 and V is TRBV30, with 8 bases lining up with TRBD1. Losses at the gene ends were 0 bases for V and 4 bases for J; bases not matched to a gene: 7. CDR1 is GTSNPN, CDR2 SVGIG, per germline (reference sequence). The CDR3 has 15 amino acids.

The V gene is TRBV6-6, the J gene TRBJ2-1; weak D call: TRBD2 (5 bases). Between the trimmed V and J ends, which lost 6 bases and 0 bases, there was a span of 12 bases. CDR1 and CDR2 (germline): MNHNY, SVGAGI (reference sequence). The CDR3 runs 15 residues. Here the CDR3 DNA reads TGTGCCAGCAGCTACGAGGGTAGCTCCTACAATGAGCAGTTCTTC. Its protein product is CASSYEGSSYNEQFF.

The gene calls are TRBV5-1 and TRBJ2-2, with 7 bases lining up with TRBD1. The V and J ends lost 4 bases and 3 bases, in that order; junction bases with no gene match: 9. Germline V gene data show CDR1 as SGHRS and CDR2 as YFSETQ. This CDR3 is 16 amino acids long. As DNA, the CDR3 is TGCGCCAGCAGCCCGCGGCACAGGGGAGACACCGGGGAGCTGTTTTTT. This translates into CASSPRHRGDTGELFF.

The chain links TRBV11-2 to TRBJ2-1; 7 bases match TRBD2. Germline V gene sequence: CDR1 SGHAT, CDR2 FQNNGV. The CDR3 runs 15 residues. After removal of 1 base from V and 7 bases from J, the junction contained 7 bases not matched to a gene. CDR3 protein: CASSLGAGSENEQFF. As DNA, the CDR3 is TGTGCCAGCAGCTTAGGAGCGGGATCTGAAAATGAGCAGTTCTTC.

The chain couples TRBV5-1 to TRBJ1-4; D ambiguous. The germline V gene has CDR1 SGHRS and CDR2 YFSETQ. Between the trimmed V and J ends, which lost 0 bases and 4 bases, there was a span of 4 bases. The CDR3 extends over 13 amino acids. The CDR3 DNA reads TGCGCCAGCAGCTTGGCCCATAATGAAAAACTGTTTTTT. Translating gives CASSLAHNEKLFF.

The V call is TRBV6-5, the J call TRBJ1-6; 9 bases align to TRBD1. The germline V gene has CDR1 MNHEY and CDR2 SVGAGI. The length of the CDR3 is 15 residues. J was trimmed by 3 bases and V by 8 bases; bases with no gene match: 5. CDR3: CASSGDRDYNSPLHF. DNA of the CDR3: TGTGCCAGCTCTGGGGACAGGGACTATAATTCACCCCTCCACTTT.

The chain carries TRBV10-2 and TRBJ2-3; 8 nucleotides align to TRBD1. The V gene's germline CDR1 is WSHSY and CDR2 SAAADI. Unmatched junction bases numbered 4, after V lost 8 bases and J lost 3 bases. The CDR3 sequence is 13 residues long. CDR3 in DNA: TGCGCCAGCGGACAGGGTAGGACAGATACGCAGTATTTT. This codes for CASGQGRTDTQYF.

V is TRBV1 and J is TRBJ2-2; the DNA was not compared with TRBD1, the D call given in the table. TRBV1 is a pseudogene. The CDR3 runs 15 residues. This CDR3 is CTSRRHPCVTGELFF. DNA for the CDR3: TGCACCAGCAGACGACATCCGTGCGTTACCGGGGAGCTGTTTTTT.

This clone was detected only once. The CDR3 bases are TGCGCCAGCAGCTGGGACATTTTGAACACTGAAGCTTTCTTT. Protein sequence: CASSWDILNTEAFF. The chain recombines TRBV5-1 with TRBJ1-1; a possible D gene is TRBD1 (6 bases). CDR1 SGHRS and CDR2 YFSETQ come from the germline V gene. The CDR3 runs to 14 residues. V was trimmed by 3 bases and J by 0 bases, leaving 9 bases between them.

The chain joins TRBV19 to TRBJ2-3, with 10 nucleotides matching TRBD2. Trimming removed 1 base from V and 2 bases from J; junction bases left unmatched: 6. This CDR3 has 17 amino acids. Germline lookup yields CDR1 LNHDA and CDR2 SQIVND (reference sequence). The CDR3 protein is CASSIGQLAGATDTQYF. DNA of the CDR3: TGTGCCAGTAGTATAGGGCAGCTAGCGGGGGCCACAGATACGCAGTATTTT.

The V call is TRBV29-1, the J call TRBJ1-1; TRBD1 might be the D (6 bases). Germline CDR1 and CDR2: SQVTM and ANQGSEA. Trimming removed 3 bases at V and 5 bases at J, with 25 bases between. CDR3 size: 17 residues. In DNA, the CDR3 is TGCAGCGTTGATGCATCGGACAGCCTTTTTAAGGGTACTGAAGCTTTCTTT. It encodes CSVDASDSLFKGTEAFF.

The CDR3 DNA sequence: TGTGCCAGCAGCGTAATCGGGACCGGGGAGCTGTTTTTT. This sequence encodes CASSVIGTGELFF. The J gene is TRBJ2-2, the V gene TRBV9; D is unclear. The CDR3 covers 13 residues. The ends were cut back, 1 base at V and 5 bases at J, with 6 bases in the middle. Germline assignment: CDR1 SGDLS and CDR2 YYNGEE.